This TCR beta chain was found in a study of shared clonotypes between healthy human individuals. Regarding the study as a whole: A reduction in generation probabilities was seen for non-shared clonotypes relative to those shared by all four donors.

Using immunoSEQ multiplex PCR, the repertoire was profiled, and TCRdb retains in-frame clones only, with some absent. The data hold approximately 400,000 clones, with around 96% observed a single time. With V trimmed by 6 bases and J by 5 bases, 5 bases remained unmatched. The V gene's germline CDR1 is MNHEY and CDR2 SMNVEV (reference sequence). This CDR3 contains 14 residues. Worth noting for this clone: Antigen unknown.

Sequenced material: memory CD8+ T cells sorted from blood. Noted subset: CD45RO+ cells pooled with CCR7-negative TemRA cells. The origin of this receptor is a young man in good health. The rearrangement joins TRBV27 to TRBJ2-1, with 9 bases aligning to TRBD2. CDR3 residues: CASRPGLAHNEQFF. The DNA of the CDR3 is TGTGCCAGCAGACCGGGACTAGCCCACAATGAGCAGTTCTTC.